Listed below are T cell receptor beta chains from one sample, sequenced in a study of cytomegalovirus exposure and HLA in healthy donors. Generated by immunoSEQ multiplex PCR, the TCRdb table keeps only in-frame clones and is missing some. The table shows roughly 140,000 clones, with roughly 80% occurring only once. The sequenced material came from PBMCs. The receptor set was obtained from a male donor in good health and CMV-seronegative. Both conserved end residues are part of each CDR3.

TRBV19 CASNPTGGPNEKLFF
TRBV5-1 CASSEGGDTQYF
TRBV6-1 CASMQGYNTEAFF
TRBV9 CASSRDYKETQYF
TRBV23-1 CASRQYGYTF
TRBV7-2 CASSLVADSPLHF
TRBV7-2 CASSLVPGSNSPLHF
TRBV6-5 CASSYGQEVATEAFF
TRBV5-1 CASSLQGAQETQYF
TRBV9 CASSVAGTRGEKLFF
TRBV28 CASSSEGTVYGYTF
TRBV6-5 CASSRNSNDEKLFF
TRBV7-8 CASSLSRDRALGGELFF
TRBV5-4 CASSLWGGFVNEQFF
TRBV10-3 CAISQIGQSYEQYF
TRBV29-1 CSVVPRVGTEAFF
TRBV10-3 CAISEKGQDPYGYTF
TRBV5-5 CASFQLGGTSNEQFF
TRBV4-3 CASSPGGSRTETQYF